This entry lists 3 T cell receptor beta chains sequenced from one sample in a study of T cells in Graves' hyperthyroidism and ophthalmopathy. Amplification of TCR beta CDR3 regions used RNA as the template. The TCR CDR3 first-round RT-PCR relied on the HTBI primer set. Using its own MiXCR run on the multiplex PCR reads, TCRdb lists one record per CDR3 protein. Of about 400,000 distinct CDR3 sequences in the sample, roughly 14% are singletons; the top ten hold 13%. Sequences were obtained from blood. Receptor source: a man aged 18 to 30 with Graves' ophthalmopathy.

On this clonotype: A much larger clonotype is one base distant, so this may be a read error. This chain links TRBV7-9 with TRBJ2-1; no reliable D call. Germline values: CDR1 SEHNR, CDR2 FQNEAQ (reference sequence). This CDR3 is 13 amino acids long. The CDR3, as DNA: TGTGTCAGCAGCTCTTCCATCTACAATGAGCAGTTCTTC. It codes for CVSSSSIYNEQFF.

This clonotype was seen many times. The genes are TRBV7-9 and TRBJ2-7; D is tentatively TRBD1 or TRBD2 (5 bases each). Germline V gives CDR1 SEHNR, CDR2 FQNEAQ (reference sequence). V gave up 4 bases and J gave up 2 bases, with 21 bases separating them. CDR3 length equals 17 residues. The CDR3 loop reads CASSSRDRNSFAYEQYF. Written as DNA, the CDR3 is TGTGCCAGCAGCTCCCGGGACCGAAATTCTTTTGCCTACGAGCAGTACTTC.

In the case of this clonotype: At one end the junction does not follow the germline gene, possibly because of a read error. The chain couples TRBV10-3 to TRBJ2-7; no firm D call. This CDR3 is built from 14 residues. Germline CDR1 is ENHRY and CDR2 is SYGVKD. The CDR3, as DNA: TGTGCCACCAGTGTGTCGGATGGATCCTACGAGCAGTACTTC. This gives the protein CATSVSDGSYEQYF.